This TCR beta chain emerged from a study of OX40 agonist ivuxolimab in advanced cancers. Across the study: Enrollees could have had prior anti-PD-1, anti-PD-L1 or anti-CTLA-4 therapy, which approximately 38% had received.

With regard to this clone: The antigen is not known.

General study results and limits: The study found that CD8+ T cells averaged more expanded clones than CD4+. Near-lowest levels of clonal expansion characterized partial responders at 0.1-3.0 mg/kg.

The repertoire was sequenced with immunoSEQ multiplex PCR; TCRdb's copy has only in-frame clones and lacks some. The profile shows 70,000 to 95,000 clones, about 88% of them singletons. The sample was CD4+ or CD8+ T cells sorted from blood, taken in a trial of the OX40 agonist ivuxolimab. The TCR sequence derives from an adult with an advanced solid tumor such as melanoma, head and neck, liver or kidney cancer.

CDR3 in DNA: TGTGCCAGCAGTTACGGCTTCTCCTACGAGCAGTACTTC. Its translation: CASSYGFSYEQYF. The chain combines TRBV6-6 with TRBJ2-7; unclear D gene. V dropped 2 bases and J dropped 0 bases, with 5 bases sitting between them. The CDR3 runs 13 residues. CDR1 is MNHNY and CDR2 is SVGAGI in the germline V gene (reference sequence).